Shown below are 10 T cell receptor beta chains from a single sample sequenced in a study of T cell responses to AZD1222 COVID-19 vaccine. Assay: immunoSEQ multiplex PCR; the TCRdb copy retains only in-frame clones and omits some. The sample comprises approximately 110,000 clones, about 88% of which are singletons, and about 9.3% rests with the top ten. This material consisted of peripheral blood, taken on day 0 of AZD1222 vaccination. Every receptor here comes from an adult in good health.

Written as DNA, the CDR3 is TGCGCCAGCAGCTTGGCACTAGCGGGTGTTAGCTCCTACGAGCAGTACTTC. Translating gives CASSLALAGVSSYEQYF. The rearrangement joins TRBV5-1 to TRBJ2-7; 9 bases are a match to TRBD2. J lost 0 bases, V lost 0 bases, and 7 bases had no gene match. This CDR3 region has 17 residues. Germline values: CDR1 SGHRS, CDR2 YFSETQ.

The CDR3 DNA reads TGTGCCAGCAGCTTACTTCAGGTTGTTAACTATGGCTACACCTTC. The encoded protein is CASSLLQVVNYGYTF. V usage is TRBV7-2 and J usage is TRBJ1-2; D remains unclear. The CDR3 is 15 amino acids. Germline CDR1 reads SGHTA; CDR2 reads FQGNSA. V lost 2 bases and J lost 1, with 11 bases in between.

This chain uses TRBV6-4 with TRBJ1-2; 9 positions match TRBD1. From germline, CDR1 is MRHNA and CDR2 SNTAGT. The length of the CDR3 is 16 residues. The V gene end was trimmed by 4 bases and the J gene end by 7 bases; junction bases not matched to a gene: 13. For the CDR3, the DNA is TGTGCCAGCAGTGCCGGACAGGGGACTGCCGCCGGTGGCTACACCTTC. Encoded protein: CASSAGQGTAAGGYTF.

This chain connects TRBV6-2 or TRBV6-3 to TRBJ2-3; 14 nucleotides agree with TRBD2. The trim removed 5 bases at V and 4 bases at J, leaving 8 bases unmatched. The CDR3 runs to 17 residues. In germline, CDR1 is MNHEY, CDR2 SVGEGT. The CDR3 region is CASSNGLAGGGADTQYF. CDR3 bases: TGTGCCAGCAGTAACGGACTAGCGGGAGGTGGTGCAGATACGCAGTATTTT.

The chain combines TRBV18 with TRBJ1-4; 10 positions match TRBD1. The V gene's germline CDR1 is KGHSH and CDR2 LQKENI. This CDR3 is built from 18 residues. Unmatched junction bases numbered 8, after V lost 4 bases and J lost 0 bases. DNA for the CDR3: TGTGCCAGCTCACACATCCGACAGGGGGCCACAACTAATGAAAAACTGTTTTTT. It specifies CASSHIRQGATTNEKLFF.

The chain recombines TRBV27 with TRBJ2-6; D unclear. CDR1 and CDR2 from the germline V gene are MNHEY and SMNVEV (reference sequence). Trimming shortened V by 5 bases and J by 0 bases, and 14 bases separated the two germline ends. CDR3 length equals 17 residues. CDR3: CASSPLGTNSGANVLTF. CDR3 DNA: TGTGCCAGCAGTCCCCTTGGTACAAACTCTGGGGCCAACGTCCTGACTTTC. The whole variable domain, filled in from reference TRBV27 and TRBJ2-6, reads EAQVTQNPRYLITVTGKKLTVTCSQNMNHEYMSWYRQDPGLGLRQIYYSMNVEVTDKGDVPEGYKVSRKEKRNFPLILESPSPNQTSLYFCASSPLGTNSGANVLTFGAGSRLTVL.

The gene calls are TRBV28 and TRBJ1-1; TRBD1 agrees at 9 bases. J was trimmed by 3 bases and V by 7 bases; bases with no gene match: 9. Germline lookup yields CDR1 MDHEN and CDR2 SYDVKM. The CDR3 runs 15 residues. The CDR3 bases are TGTGCCAGCAACACACAGGGGGCTGATGACACTGAAGCTTTCTTT. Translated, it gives CASNTQGADDTEAFF.

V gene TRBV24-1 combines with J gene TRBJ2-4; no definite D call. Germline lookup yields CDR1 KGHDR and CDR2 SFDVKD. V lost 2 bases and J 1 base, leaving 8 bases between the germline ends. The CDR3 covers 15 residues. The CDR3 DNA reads TGTGCCACCAGTGATTCCCACCCGGCCAAAAACATTCAGTACTTC. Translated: CATSDSHPAKNIQYF.

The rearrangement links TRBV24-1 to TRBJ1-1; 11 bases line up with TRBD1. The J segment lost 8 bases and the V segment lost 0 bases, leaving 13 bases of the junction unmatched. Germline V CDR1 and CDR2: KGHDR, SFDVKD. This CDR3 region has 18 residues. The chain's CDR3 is CATSDLPDGTGGKLEAFF. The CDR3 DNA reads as TGTGCCACCAGTGATTTGCCCGACGGGACAGGGGGTAAGCTAGAAGCTTTCTTT.

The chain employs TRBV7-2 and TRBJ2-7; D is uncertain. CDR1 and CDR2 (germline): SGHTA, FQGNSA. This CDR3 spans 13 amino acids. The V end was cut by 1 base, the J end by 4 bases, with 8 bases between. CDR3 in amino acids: CASSLVRSYEQYF. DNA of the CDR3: TGTGCCAGCAGCTTAGTGAGAAGTTACGAGCAGTACTTC. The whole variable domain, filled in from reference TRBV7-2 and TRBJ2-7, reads GAGVSQSPSNKVTEKGKDVELRCDPISGHTALYWYRQSLGQGLEFLIYFQGNSAPDKSGLPSDRFSAERTGGSVSTLTIQRTQQEDSAVYLCASSLVRSYEQYFGPGTRLTVT.